The 24 T cell receptor beta chains below come from one sample, sequenced in a study of T-cell reconstitution after alpha-beta-depleted transplantation in children. Unique molecular identifiers featured in how the TCRbeta library was prepared. TCRdb ran MiXCR on the PCR reads and lists one entry per CDR3 protein. The sample records 230,000 or so distinct CDR3 sequences, around 8.9% being singletons. The material sequenced was PBMCs from the stem cell graft donor, taken from the stem cell graft. Receptor source: a human donor who donated a stem cell graft to a child with SCID.

This clonotype was counted many times. The chain carries TRBV29-1 and TRBJ1-2; D is ambiguous. This CDR3 has 11 amino acids. Germline CDR1 SQVTM, CDR2 ANQGSEA. The V and J ends lost 1 base and 7 bases respectively, with 7 bases between them. The CDR3 is CSVEGGVGYTF. CDR3 coding DNA: TGCAGCGTTGAAGGCGGGGTTGGCTACACCTTC.

The chain is built from TRBV7-2 and TRBJ2-3; either TRBD1 or TRBD2 may fit D (6 bases each). The germline V gene encodes CDR1 SGHTA and CDR2 FQGNSA. Trimming removed 1 base from V and 3 bases from J, with 11 bases in between. The CDR3 runs to 15 residues. Here the CDR3 reads CASSLVWGATDTQYF. The CDR3 DNA reads TGTGCCAGCAGCTTAGTATGGGGGGCGACAGATACGCAGTATTTT.

This clonotype came up many times. The chain couples TRBV5-1 to TRBJ2-2; D possibly corresponds to TRBD1 (6 bases). This CDR3 has 14 amino acids. From germline, CDR1 is SGHRS and CDR2 YFSETQ. V shed 7 bases and J shed 6 bases, with 16 bases lying between them. The CDR3 DNA reads as TGCGCCAGCGGGGGCCAGGGCTGGTCCGGGGAGCTGTTTTTT. Protein: CASGGQGWSGELFF.

This clonotype was recorded many times. The chain combines TRBV28 with TRBJ2-3; TRBD1 is a possible D gene (6 bases). There are 15 residues in the CDR3. V gave up 7 bases and J gave up 5 bases, with 19 bases separating them. CDR1 and CDR2 from the germline V gene are MDHEN and SYDVKM. CDR3 DNA sequence: TGTGCCAGCAAACAGGGTTGGGGGCTGGGAGATACGCAGTATTTT. This encodes CASKQGWGLGDTQYF.

This clonotype was detected many times. V is TRBV5-5 and J is TRBJ2-5; no reliable D call. The CDR3 is made up of 13 amino acids. Per the germline V gene, CDR1 is SGHKS and CDR2 is YYEKEE (reference sequence). V lost 0 bases, J lost 2 bases, and 5 bases lay in between. In DNA, the CDR3 is TGTGCCAGCAGCTTGGGCGATCAAGAGACCCAGTACTTC. It specifies CASSLGDQETQYF.

Many counts were recorded for this clonotype. This chain uses TRBV11-2 with TRBJ2-2; the match to TRBD2 covers 12 bases. Germline V lookup: CDR1 SGHAT, CDR2 FQNNGV. The CDR3 is 16 residues long. V dropped 5 bases and J dropped 1; count of bases not matched to a gene: 2. The chain's CDR3 is CASSVLAGGNTGELFF. CDR3 nucleotides: TGTGCCAGCAGCGTACTAGCGGGGGGGAACACCGGGGAGCTGTTTTTT.

This clonotype was observed at least ten times. The genes are TRBV4-1 and TRBJ1-2, with TRBD1 as a possible D gene (6 bases). Trimming removed 4 bases at V and 2 bases at J, with 26 bases between. The CDR3 is 19 amino acids. Per the germline V gene, CDR1 is MGHRA and CDR2 is YSYEKL. CDR3 sequence: CASSPYQLPGQRLNYGYTF. The CDR3 region has the DNA TGCGCCAGCAGCCCCTATCAGCTACCGGGACAACGATTAAACTATGGCTACACCTTC.

This clonotype was counted at least ten times. The V gene is TRBV20-1, the J gene TRBJ2-1; D may be TRBD2 (6 bases). CDR3 length: 13 amino acids. Per germline, CDR1 DFQATT and CDR2 SNEGSKA (reference sequence). The germline V and J ends were trimmed by 2 bases and 3 bases, with 8 bases remaining between them. The CDR3 here is CSARWGDYNEQFF. The CDR3 DNA reads TGCAGTGCTAGATGGGGGGACTACAATGAGCAGTTCTTC.

This chain joins TRBV2 and TRBJ1-4, with TRBD1 matching over 7 bases. The germline CDR1 and CDR2 sequences are SNHLY and FYNNEI. Germline trimming cut 7 bases from V and 5 bases from J; bases unmatched to any gene: 7. This CDR3 region has 14 residues. The CDR3 nucleotides read TGTGCCAGCACCATACAGGGGAAGAATGAAAAACTGTTTTTT. It yields the protein CASTIQGKNEKLFF. Full variable domain (missing parts from reference TRBV2 and TRBJ1-4): EPEVTQTPSHQVTQMGQEVILRCVPISNHLYFYWYRQILGQKVEFLVSFYNNEISEKSEIFDDQFSVERPDGSNFTLKIRSTKLEDSAMYFCASTIQGKNEKLFFGSGTQLSVL.

The table lists this clonotype with many counts. The chain recombines TRBV5-1 with TRBJ2-7; the D gene is possibly TRBD1 (6 bases). V was trimmed by 1 base and J by 5 bases, leaving 13 bases between them. Germline assignment: CDR1 SGHRS and CDR2 YFSETQ. There are 14 residues in the CDR3. The CDR3 sequence: CASSLIPGANEQYF. CDR3 DNA sequence: TGCGCCAGCAGCTTGATTCCAGGGGCCAACGAGCAGTACTTC. Full variable domain (rest looked up from reference TRBV5-1 and TRBJ2-7): KAGVTQTPRYLIKTRGQQVTLSCSPISGHRSVSWYQQTPGQGLQFLFEYFSETQRNKGNFPGRFSGRQFSNSRSEMNVSTLELGDSALYLCASSLIPGANEQYFGPGTRLTVT.

Many counts were recorded for this clonotype. V is TRBV7-2 and J is TRBJ1-2; D remains unclear. V was clipped by 0 bases and J by 4 bases, with 6 bases between them. Per germline, CDR1 SGHTA and CDR2 FQGNSA. There are 13 residues in the CDR3. The CDR3 is CASSLARTYGYTF. In DNA form, the CDR3 reads TGTGCCAGCAGCTTAGCCAGAACCTATGGCTACACCTTC.

This clonotype was found many times. The chain recombines TRBV7-8 with TRBJ2-5, with no clear D. The germline gives CDR1 SGHVS, CDR2 FQNEAQ. V gave up 1 base and J gave up 2 bases, with 8 bases separating them. CDR3 length: 14 residues. The CDR3 is CASSLGADQETQYF. In nucleotides, the CDR3 is TGTGCCAGCAGCTTAGGCGCTGATCAAGAGACCCAGTACTTC.

This clonotype was detected ten times or more. The chain combines TRBV12-3 or TRBV12-4 with TRBJ2-2, with TRBD2 identical over 10 bases. CDR3 length equals 15 residues. The V and J ends lost 6 bases and 4 bases, in that order; junction bases with no gene match: 5. In nucleotides, the CDR3 is TGTGCCAGCAGCCTACTAGCGGGGTCCACCGGGGAGCTGTTTTTT. It encodes CASSLLAGSTGELFF.

The sample holds many counts of this clonotype. Its ends do not fully match the called genes, so a read error is possible. This chain connects TRBV5-1 to TRBJ2-1; tentatively, D is TRBD2 (6 bases). The CDR3 sequence is 16 residues long. The V gene's germline CDR1 is SGHRS and CDR2 YFSETQ. DNA of the CDR3: TGCGCCAGCAGTTTGGGGCAGATGGAGGGGTACAATGAGCAGTTCTTC. This encodes CASSLGQMEGYNEQFF.

Many counts were recorded for this clonotype. The V gene is TRBV5-1, the J gene TRBJ2-7; 7 nucleotides align to TRBD1. This CDR3 spans 12 amino acids. The germline V gene encodes CDR1 SGHRS and CDR2 YFSETQ. V trimming: 0 bases; J trimming: 9 bases; junction bases outside the gene matches: 3. DNA for the CDR3: TGCGCCAGCAGCTTGGGACAGGGCGGGCAGTACTTC. This gives the protein CASSLGQGGQYF.

In its sample, this clonotype was seen many times. The V and J genes are TRBV5-1 and TRBJ2-1, with 9 positions matching TRBD1. This CDR3 contains 15 residues. CDR1 SGHRS and CDR2 YFSETQ come from the germline V gene. The J segment lost 4 bases and the V segment lost 5 bases, leaving 7 bases of the junction unmatched. Here the CDR3 DNA reads TGCGCCAGCAGGACGGGACAGGGAAATTACAATGAGCAGTTCTTC. It is translated as CASRTGQGNYNEQFF.

This clonotype was picked up one time. The genes are TRBV6-1 and TRBJ2-1, with D possibly being TRBD1 (6 bases). CDR3 length equals 17 residues. The germline gives CDR1 MNHNS, CDR2 SASEGT. V dropped 7 bases and J dropped 7 bases, with 26 bases sitting between them. CDR3 DNA: TGTGCCAGCATCTACAACAGGGTCACTATTTCTGGGAATGAGCAGTTCTTC. It specifies CASIYNRVTISGNEQFF.

Regarding this clonotype: At one end, the junction sequence differs from germline, possibly due to a read error. The chain recombines TRBV2 with TRBJ1-3, with 8 bases lining up with TRBD1. The CDR3 runs to 16 residues. Germline V lookup: CDR1 SNHLY, CDR2 FYNNEI. This chain's CDR3 is CASREGQGRSGNTIYF. The CDR3 DNA reads as TGTGCCAGCAGGGAAGGACAGGGCCGGTCTGGAAACACCATATATTTT.

This clonotype has at least ten counts. This chain joins TRBV20-1 and TRBJ1-4; weak D call: TRBD1 (6 bases). The CDR3 consists of 14 residues. V lost 0 bases and J 4 bases, leaving 9 bases between the germline ends. CDR1 and CDR2 (germline): DFQATT, SNEGSKA (reference sequence). CDR3 DNA: TGCAGTGCTAGAGAAGGGGGGGGTAATGAAAAACTGTTTTTT. Translation gives CSAREGGGNEKLFF.

In its sample, this clonotype was seen many times. The V call is TRBV19, the J call TRBJ1-3, with no clear D. V lost 10 bases and J lost 4, with 17 bases in between. The CDR3 consists of 14 residues. Germline V gene data show CDR1 as LNHDA and CDR2 as SQIVND (reference sequence). As DNA, the CDR3 is TGTGCCACCAACTTCGCAGGCGCGGGAAACACCATATATTTT. Translation: CATNFAGAGNTIYF.

This clonotype came up many times. The chain employs TRBV11-2 and TRBJ1-2, with D hard to call. Germline V CDR1 and CDR2: SGHAT, FQNNGV. This CDR3 region has 14 residues. The V end was cut by 2 bases, the J end by 4 bases, with 11 bases between. CDR3 sequence reads: CASSLQSGPYGYTF. For the CDR3, the DNA is TGTGCCAGCAGCTTACAGTCAGGCCCCTATGGCTACACCTTC.

This clonotype was seen ten or more times. The V gene is TRBV12-3 or TRBV12-4, the J gene TRBJ2-3, with D possibly being TRBD2 (6 bases). Trimming cost V 8 bases and J 5 bases, with 20 bases left between them. This CDR3 region has 15 residues. CDR3: CASSAGTPYEDTQYF. CDR3 DNA sequence: TGTGCCAGCTCAGCCGGGACTCCGTACGAAGATACGCAGTATTTT.

This clonotype was recorded at least ten times. The CDR3 region has the DNA TGTGCCAGCAGCTTAGGCAGGGGACGTGAAAAACTGTTTTTT. Translating gives CASSLGRGREKLFF. The chain couples TRBV7-9 to TRBJ1-4, with D perhaps matching TRBD1 (6 bases). V gave up 1 base and J gave up 7 bases, with 10 bases separating them. The CDR3 is made up of 14 amino acids. Germline values: CDR1 SEHNR, CDR2 FQNEAQ (reference sequence).

This clonotype showed up many times. V is TRBV20-1 and J is TRBJ2-3; 8 bases are a match to TRBD2. This CDR3 contains 16 residues. V shed 1 base, J shed 0 bases, and the junction held 6 bases outside the gene matches. Germline V gives CDR1 DFQATT, CDR2 SNEGSKA (reference sequence). The CDR3 DNA reads TGCAGTGCTAGAGCCCCGGGACTAGGGAGCACAGATACGCAGTATTTT. Translating it yields CSARAPGLGSTDTQYF.